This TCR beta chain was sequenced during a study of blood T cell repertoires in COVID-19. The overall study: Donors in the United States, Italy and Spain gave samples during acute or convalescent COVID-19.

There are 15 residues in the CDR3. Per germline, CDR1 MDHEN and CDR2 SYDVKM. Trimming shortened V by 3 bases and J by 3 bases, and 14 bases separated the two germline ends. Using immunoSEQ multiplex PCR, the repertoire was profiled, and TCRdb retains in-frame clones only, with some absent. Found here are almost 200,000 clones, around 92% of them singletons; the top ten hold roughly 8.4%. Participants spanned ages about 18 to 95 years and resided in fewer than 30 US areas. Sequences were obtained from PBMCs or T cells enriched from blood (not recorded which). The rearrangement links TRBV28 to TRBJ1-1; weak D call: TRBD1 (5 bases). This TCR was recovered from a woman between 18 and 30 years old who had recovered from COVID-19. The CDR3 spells CASSFSGRGDTEAFF. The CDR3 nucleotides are TGTGCCAGCAGTTTCAGCGGCCGGGGGGACACTGAAGCTTTCTTT.